This passage covers 18 T cell receptor beta chains from one sample sequenced in a study of T cell responses to AZD1222 COVID-19 vaccine. Profiling relied on immunoSEQ multiplex PCR, and the TCRdb table lists in-frame clones only, not all of them. The table includes under 150,000 clones, about 92% detected once. The sequenced sample was peripheral blood, obtained on day 0 of AZD1222 vaccination. These receptors were obtained from an adult in good health.

This clone was picked up one time. The gene calls are TRBV7-2 and TRBJ1-4, with a tentative D call TRBD1 (5 bases). The CDR3 extends over 15 amino acids. Germline CDR1 and CDR2: SGHTA and FQGNSA. V gave up 4 bases and J gave up 7 bases, with 16 bases separating them. CDR3 nucleotides: TGTGCCAGCAGCTCCCTAGGGGAAGGAAGTGAAAAACTGTTTTTT. Protein sequence: CASSSLGEGSEKLFF.

The V and J genes are TRBV4-2 and TRBJ1-5, with 8 bases aligning to TRBD1. With 4 bases clipped from V and 5 bases from J, the junction kept 4 bases outside the gene matches. The CDR3 spans 14 residues. The V gene's germline CDR1 is LGHNA and CDR2 YNFKEQ. In DNA form, the CDR3 reads TGTGCCAGCAGCCCCGGGACAGGCGATCAGCCCCAGCATTTT. It is translated as CASSPGTGDQPQHF.

This clone was observed a single time. V gene TRBV30 combines with J gene TRBJ1-1; TRBD1 agrees at 7 bases. Germline V gives CDR1 GTSNPN, CDR2 SVGIG (reference sequence). CDR3 length: 12 residues. V trimming: 5 bases; J trimming: 6 bases; junction bases outside the gene matches: 6. The CDR3 is CAWGGGGAEAFF. The CDR3 nucleotides read TGTGCCTGGGGAGGGGGCGGGGCTGAAGCTTTCTTT.

This clone has just a few counts. Other nucleotide sequences from this sample produce the same CDR3. The rearrangement links TRBV11-3 to TRBJ2-2; D is ambiguous. The CDR3 covers 15 residues. Per the germline V gene, CDR1 is SGHNT and CDR2 is YENEEA. The V end was cut by 2 bases, the J end by 2 bases, with 9 bases between. CDR3 nucleotide sequence: TGTGCCAGCAGCTTAACGGGTTTAAACACCGGGGAGCTGTTTTTT. It codes for CASSLTGLNTGELFF.

The chain combines TRBV19 with TRBJ2-1; 10 positions agree with TRBD2. Germline V gene lookup returns CDR1 LNHDA and CDR2 SQIVND (reference sequence). CDR3 length equals 16 residues. V shed 5 bases, J shed 8 bases, and the junction held 12 bases outside the gene matches. CDR3 sequence: CASSAGLASPIDEQFF. The DNA for the CDR3 is TGTGCCAGTAGTGCGGGACTAGCGTCTCCGATCGATGAGCAGTTCTTC.

CDR3: CAISESGTDLEQYF. Here the CDR3 DNA reads TGTGCCATCAGTGAGTCGGGGACAGATCTCGAGCAGTACTTC. The chain links TRBV10-3 to TRBJ2-7, with 7 bases that match TRBD1. Germline CDR1 reads ENHRY; CDR2 reads SYGVKD. This CDR3 region has 14 residues. Trimming at V came to 0 bases and at J to 6 bases, leaving 5 bases not matched to a gene.

This chain links TRBV27 with TRBJ2-7, with 7 nucleotides matching TRBD2. This CDR3 has 13 residues. J was trimmed by 9 bases and V by 8 bases; bases with no gene match: 13. Per germline, CDR1 MNHEY and CDR2 SMNVEV (reference sequence). CDR3 sequence: CASAGTNEEVQYF. CDR3 bases: TGTGCCAGCGCCGGGACTAACGAGGAGGTGCAGTACTTC.

The chain recombines TRBV28 with TRBJ1-5; maybe TRBD1 (5 bases). Germline CDR1 MDHEN, CDR2 SYDVKM. V dropped 6 bases and J dropped 1 base, with 19 bases sitting between them. The CDR3 covers 17 residues. This CDR3 reads CASRRPGRSTSNQPQHF. DNA of the CDR3: TGTGCCAGCAGAAGACCGGGACGCTCTACGAGCAATCAGCCCCAGCATTTT.

The rearrangement uses TRBV10-3 and TRBJ2-7; 9 bases agree with TRBD2. Germline lookup yields CDR1 ENHRY and CDR2 SYGVKD. After removal of 6 bases from V and 5 bases from J, the junction contained 5 bases not matched to a gene. This CDR3 has 13 residues. CDR3 region: CAIRLAGVNEQYF. DNA for the CDR3: TGTGCCATCAGGTTAGCGGGAGTCAACGAGCAGTACTTC.

The rearrangement links TRBV2 to TRBJ1-2, with no clear D. Germline CDR1 is SNHLY and CDR2 is FYNNEI. The CDR3 has 12 amino acids. V was clipped by 5 bases and J by 4 bases, with 8 bases between them. The CDR3 here is CASSRSAYGYTF. The CDR3 bases are TGTGCCAGCAGTCGGTCCGCCTATGGCTACACCTTC.

The chain carries TRBV6-2 or TRBV6-3 and TRBJ2-7, with 12 bases lining up with TRBD2. The CDR3 sequence is 16 residues long. Germline loops: CDR1 MNHEY, CDR2 SVGEGT. Trimming removed 6 bases from V and 0 bases from J; junction bases left unmatched: 6. Here the CDR3 reads CASSPTSGRYSYEQYF. As DNA, the CDR3 is TGTGCCAGCAGCCCTACTAGCGGGAGGTACTCCTACGAGCAGTACTTC.

The J gene is TRBJ1-5, the V gene TRBV7-9, with no clear D. CDR3 length: 14 residues. Germline CDR1 and CDR2: SEHNR and FQNEAQ (reference sequence). V was shortened by 5 bases and J by 3 bases, with 11 bases between the two germline ends. The CDR3: CASSPDGFNQPQHF. The CDR3 coding sequence is TGTGCCAGCAGCCCGGACGGATTCAATCAGCCCCAGCATTTT.

This clone was seen once. The DNA of the CDR3 is TGTGCCAGCAGTTCGGGGACAGCTAACTATGGCTACACCTTC. Its protein product is CASSSGTANYGYTF. The chain recombines TRBV27 with TRBJ1-2, with 7 bases fitting TRBD1. The CDR3 contains 14 residues. From germline, CDR1 is MNHEY and CDR2 SMNVEV (reference sequence). After removal of 4 bases from V and 0 bases from J, the junction contained 2 bases not matched to a gene.

V gene TRBV6-5 combines with J gene TRBJ1-6; D remains ambiguous. V was trimmed by 4 bases and J by 0 bases, leaving 10 bases between them. The CDR3 loop spans 16 amino acids. Germline-derived CDR1 and CDR2 are MNHEY and SVGAGI. CDR3 loop: CASSLLRSSYNSPLHF. The CDR3, as DNA: TGTGCCAGCAGTTTATTGCGGAGCTCCTATAATTCACCCCTCCACTTT.

This chain uses TRBV7-9 with TRBJ2-1; no firm D call. The V end lost 1 base, the J end lost 0 bases, and 4 bases lay between the germline ends. CDR1 is SEHNR, CDR2 FQNEAQ, per germline (reference sequence). This CDR3 spans 14 amino acids. This CDR3 reads CASSLGSSYNEQFF. The CDR3 DNA reads as TGTGCCAGCAGCTTAGGATCCTCCTACAATGAGCAGTTCTTC. The variable domain in full, with the rest retrieved from reference TRBV7-9 and TRBJ2-1, is DTGVSQNPRHKITKRGQNVTFRCDPISEHNRLYWYRQTLGQGPEFLTYFQNEAQLEKSRLLSDRFSAERPKGSFSTLEIQRTEQGDSAMYLCASSLGSSYNEQFFGPGTRLTVL.

The rearrangement joins TRBV11-3 to TRBJ2-1, with D tentatively TRBD2 (5 bases). The CDR3 is 15 residues long. Trimming took off 3 bases at V and 3 bases at J, with 12 bases between the two ends. Germline values: CDR1 SGHNT, CDR2 YENEEA. CDR3 protein: CASSFLAGGYNEQFF. CDR3 coding DNA: TGTGCCAGCAGCTTCTTGGCAGGAGGCTACAATGAGCAGTTCTTC.

This chain connects TRBV28 to TRBJ1-1, with D unclear. Germline loops: CDR1 MDHEN, CDR2 SYDVKM. There are 12 residues in the CDR3. The V end lost 10 bases, the J end lost 1 base, and 10 bases lay between the germline ends. CDR3 bases: TGTGCCATCTCGGACGAGAACACTGAAGCTTTCTTT. Encoded protein: CAISDENTEAFF. Full variable domain (remainder filled in from reference TRBV28 and TRBJ1-1): DVKVTQSSRYLVKRTGEKVFLECVQDMDHENMFWYRQDPGLGLRLIYFSYDVKMKEKGDIPEGYSVSREKKERFSLILESASTNQTSMYLCAISDENTEAFFGQGTRLTVV.

The chain joins TRBV7-3 to TRBJ2-3; 12 bases line up with TRBD2. The CDR3 length is 16 residues. In germline, CDR1 is SGHTA, CDR2 FQGTGA. With 5 bases clipped from V and 3 bases from J, the junction kept 6 bases outside the gene matches. The CDR3 DNA reads as TGTGCCAGCAGCCCCGCCGGGACTAGCGGGACAGATACGCAGTATTTT. Its protein is CASSPAGTSGTDTQYF. The full variable domain, its missing parts supplied by reference TRBV7-3 and TRBJ2-3, is GAGVSQTPSNKVTEKGKYVELRCDPISGHTALYWYRQSLGQGPEFLIYFQGTGAADDSGLPNDRFFAVRPEGSVSTLKIQRTERGDSAVYLCASSPAGTSGTDTQYFGPGTRLTVL.